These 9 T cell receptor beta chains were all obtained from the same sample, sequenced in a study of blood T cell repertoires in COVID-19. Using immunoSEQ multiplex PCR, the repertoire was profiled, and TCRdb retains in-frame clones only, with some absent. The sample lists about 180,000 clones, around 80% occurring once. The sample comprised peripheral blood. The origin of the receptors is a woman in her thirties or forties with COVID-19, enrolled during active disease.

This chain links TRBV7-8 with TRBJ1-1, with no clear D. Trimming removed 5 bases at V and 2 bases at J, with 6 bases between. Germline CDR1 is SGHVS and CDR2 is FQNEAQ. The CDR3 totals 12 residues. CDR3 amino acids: CASSRLNTEAFF. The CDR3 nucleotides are TGTGCCAGCAGCCGCCTTAACACTGAAGCTTTCTTT.

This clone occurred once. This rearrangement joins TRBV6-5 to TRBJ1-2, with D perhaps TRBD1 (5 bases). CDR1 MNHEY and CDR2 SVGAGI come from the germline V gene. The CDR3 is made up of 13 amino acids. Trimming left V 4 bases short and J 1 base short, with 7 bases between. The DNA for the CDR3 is TGTGCCAGCAGTTCACAGGATAACTATGGCTACACCTTC. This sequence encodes CASSSQDNYGYTF.

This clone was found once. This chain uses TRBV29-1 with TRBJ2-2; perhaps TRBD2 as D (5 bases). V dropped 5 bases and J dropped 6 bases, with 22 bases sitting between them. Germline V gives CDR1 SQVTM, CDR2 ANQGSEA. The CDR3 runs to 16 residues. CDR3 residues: CSVHRAHGIEAGELFF. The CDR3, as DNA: TGCAGCGTTCACCGCGCACACGGGATTGAGGCCGGGGAGCTGTTTTTT.

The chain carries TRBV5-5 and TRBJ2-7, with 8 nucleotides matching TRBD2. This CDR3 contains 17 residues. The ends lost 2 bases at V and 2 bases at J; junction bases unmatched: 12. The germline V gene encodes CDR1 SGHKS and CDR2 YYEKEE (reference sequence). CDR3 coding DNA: TGTGCCAGCAGCTTAGGTATACTAGCGGAGGGAACCTACGAGCAGTACTTC. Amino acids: CASSLGILAEGTYEQYF.

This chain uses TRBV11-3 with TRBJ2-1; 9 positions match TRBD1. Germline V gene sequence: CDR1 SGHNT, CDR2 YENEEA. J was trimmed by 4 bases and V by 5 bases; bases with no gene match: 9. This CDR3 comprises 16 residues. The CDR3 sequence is CASSEEHRGPYNEQFF. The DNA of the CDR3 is TGTGCCAGCAGCGAGGAACACAGGGGGCCGTACAATGAGCAGTTCTTC.

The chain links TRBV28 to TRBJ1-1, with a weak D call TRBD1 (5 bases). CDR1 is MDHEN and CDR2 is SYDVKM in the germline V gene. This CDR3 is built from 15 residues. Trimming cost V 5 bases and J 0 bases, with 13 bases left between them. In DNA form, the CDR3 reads TGTGCCAGCAGTCCCGGCGGACACTTGAACACTGAAGCTTTCTTT. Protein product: CASSPGGHLNTEAFF.

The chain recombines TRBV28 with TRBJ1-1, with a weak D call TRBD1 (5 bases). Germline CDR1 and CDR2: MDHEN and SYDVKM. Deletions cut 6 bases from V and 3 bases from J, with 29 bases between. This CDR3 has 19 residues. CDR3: CASSHPTPTEGLWDTEAFF. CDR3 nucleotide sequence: TGTGCCAGCAGCCACCCCACGCCCACGGAGGGGCTATGGGACACTGAAGCTTTCTTT.

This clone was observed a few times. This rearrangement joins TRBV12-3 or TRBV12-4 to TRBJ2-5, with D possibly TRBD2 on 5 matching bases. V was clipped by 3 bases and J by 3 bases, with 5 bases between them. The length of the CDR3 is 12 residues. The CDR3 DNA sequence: TGTGCCAGCAGTTTCGGGAAAGAGACCCAGTACTTC. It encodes CASSFGKETQYF.

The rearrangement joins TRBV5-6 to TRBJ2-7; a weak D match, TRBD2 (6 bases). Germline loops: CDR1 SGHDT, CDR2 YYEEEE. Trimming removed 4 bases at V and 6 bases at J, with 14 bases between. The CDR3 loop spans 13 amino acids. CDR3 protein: CASSMWGGFEQYF. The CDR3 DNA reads TGTGCCAGCAGCATGTGGGGAGGTTTCGAGCAGTACTTC.